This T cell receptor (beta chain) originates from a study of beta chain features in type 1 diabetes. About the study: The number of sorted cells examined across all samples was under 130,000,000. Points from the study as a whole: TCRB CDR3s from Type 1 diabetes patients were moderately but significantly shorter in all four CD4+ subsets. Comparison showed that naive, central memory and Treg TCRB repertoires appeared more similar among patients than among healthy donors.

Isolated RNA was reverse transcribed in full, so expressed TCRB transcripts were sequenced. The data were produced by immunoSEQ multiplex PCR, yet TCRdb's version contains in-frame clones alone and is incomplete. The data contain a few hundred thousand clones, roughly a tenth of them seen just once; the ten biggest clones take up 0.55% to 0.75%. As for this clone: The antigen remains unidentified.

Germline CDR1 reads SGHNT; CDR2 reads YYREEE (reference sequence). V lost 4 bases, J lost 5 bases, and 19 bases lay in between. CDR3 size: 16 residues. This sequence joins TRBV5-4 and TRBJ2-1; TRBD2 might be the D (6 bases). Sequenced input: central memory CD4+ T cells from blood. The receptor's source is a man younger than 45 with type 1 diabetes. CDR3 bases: TGTGCCAGCAGCCAAGATCTAACTAGCCGCCACAATGAGCAGTTCTTC. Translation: CASSQDLTSRHNEQFF.